A selection of T cell receptor beta chains follows, all from one sample in a study of blood T cell repertoires in COVID-19. Sequenced by immunoSEQ multiplex PCR; TCRdb stores in-frame clones only, minus some. Of approximately 250,000 clones listed, approximately 88% are singletons. Sequenced sample: PBMCs or T cells enriched from blood (not recorded which). The receptors here all came from a woman in her 40s with acute COVID-19. The conserved cysteine and the conserved F or W are not part of the CDR3 here. The order of the fields is J gene, V gene, clone size, CDR3 protein. Only some rows state a clone size, as once, few, many or a class for expanded clones.

>TRBJ1-1|TRBV29-1|NA
SVILNTEAF
>TRBJ1-2|TRBV28|NA
ASSLDSRYGYT
>TRBJ2-1|TRBV2|NA
ASTGTSGYNEQF
>TRBJ1-3|TRBV7-9|NA
ASSLGESSGNTIY
>TRBJ1-5|TRBV18|NA
ASSPARERNQPQH
>TRBJ1-1|TRBV19|NA
ASSIGGQGSEAF
>TRBJ1-6|TRBV19|few
ASTQQGSNSPLH
>TRBJ1-5|TRBV27|NA
ASSWTRDQPQH
>TRBJ1-2|TRBV5-1|NA
ASSPGIYGGYT
>TRBJ1-6|TRBV6-5|NA
ASGQVSGGSPLH
>TRBJ2-1|TRBV5-4|NA
ASSPWGGSRNEQF
>TRBJ1-5|TRBV9|NA
ASSPQDRVGQPQH
>TRBJ2-1|TRBV24-1|NA
ATSDSYPGLEGNEQF
>TRBJ2-3|TRBV5-1|NA
ASSYNPQGGGTDTQY
>TRBJ2-1|TRBV19|NA
ATSPLAGVYNEQF
>TRBJ1-5|TRBV28|NA
ASSKRRTVHQPQH
>TRBJ1-1|TRBV7-6|NA
ASSPPSGGNTEAF
>TRBJ1-1|TRBV9|NA
ASSVAGSEAF
>TRBJ1-6|TRBV5-6|NA
ASSFGLSPLH
>TRBJ2-5|TRBV29-1|once
SVGVQETQY
>TRBJ1-6|TRBV7-2|NA
ASSLVGTANSPLH
>TRBJ1-4|TRBV19|once
ASSISGANEKLF
>TRBJ1-5|TRBV28|NA
AATDSKVQPQH
>TRBJ1-6|TRBV7-8|NA
ASSLLNAIGNSPLH
>TRBJ1-2|TRBV20-1|NA
SATGERGYT
>TRBJ1-2|TRBV5-1|NA
ASSSSRQGVYGYT
>TRBJ2-2|TRBV4-3|NA
ASSQGREGTGELF
>TRBJ2-3|TRBV4-3|NA
ASSQDLGAGGTDTQY
>TRBJ2-5|TRBV7-9|few
ASSPGPGKGEETQY
>TRBJ2-2|TRBV29-1|NA
SASAGAGELF
>TRBJ1-1|TRBV10-1|NA
ASSESTGVSNTEAF
>TRBJ2-7|TRBV29-1|NA
SVEKQGSPYEQY
>TRBJ2-6|TRBV18|NA
ASSPQFTGAGANVLT
>TRBJ1-4|TRBV30|NA
AWEGTIAGTNEKLF
>TRBJ2-3|TRBV4-1|NA
ASSPLSGGRDTQY
>TRBJ1-5|TRBV19|NA
ASSIRTGGFNQPQH
>TRBJ2-7|TRBV28|NA
ASSLRISDEQY
>TRBJ1-2|TRBV28|NA
ASSQKPGQRIYGYT
>TRBJ2-5|TRBV7-9|NA
ASSFERGYQETQY
>TRBJ1-2|TRBV6-2/TRBV6-3|NA
ASSPFAGPNRLYGYT
>TRBJ2-2|TRBV10-1|NA
ASSVTENTGELF
>TRBJ1-4|TRBV29-1|NA
SVGQFEKLF
>TRBJ2-5|TRBV18|once
ASSRSQGQETQY
>TRBJ2-3|TRBV28|NA
ASSPSVVLVTQY
>TRBJ2-7|TRBV4-1|NA
ASSPIQGSYEQY
>TRBJ2-3|TRBV3-1/TRBV3-2|NA
ASSQGTSGSTDTQY
>TRBJ1-3|TRBV5-5|NA
ASSFGGRSGNTIY
>TRBJ2-1|TRBV7-2|NA
ASSLGFIAGGFGNEQF
>TRBJ1-5|TRBV4-3|NA
ASSQDYADRVSQPQH
>TRBJ2-1|TRBV7-9|NA
ASSISGRWRNEQF